This T cell receptor beta chain is drawn from a study of blood T cell repertoires in COVID-19. The CDR3 has 15 amino acids. The V segment lost 4 bases and the J segment 5 bases; nucleotides outside the gene matches: 7. Germline V gene lookup returns CDR1 KGHSH and CDR2 LQKENI. TCRdb's copy holds only in-frame clones and misses some; the assay was immunoSEQ multiplex PCR. The sample includes about 130,000 clones, 86% seen only once; the top ten take approximately 5.3%. The chain joins TRBV18 to TRBJ2-5, with 10 bases identical to TRBD1. Material: peripheral blood. This receptor was identified in a human donor in a cohort sampled during active COVID-19. The CDR3, as DNA: TGTGCCAGCTCACGCCGGGACAGGGGCGTTGAGACCCAGTACTTC. Translation: CASSRRDRGVETQYF.